What follows are 29 T cell receptor beta chains derived from one specimen sequenced in a study of technical replicates of blood from a handful of donors. Sequencing used immunoSEQ multiplex PCR; TCRdb keeps in-frame clones, though not all of them. In the table there are tens of thousands of clones, 85% to 95% of which are singletons. Sequenced: T cells isolated from PBMCs. The receptors shown here come from a human donor in good health.

V is TRBV6-5 and J is TRBJ1-2; possibly TRBD1 for D (5 bases). Germline CDR1 and CDR2: MNHEY and SVGAGI. The CDR3 runs to 14 residues. V shed 7 bases and J shed 2 bases, with 14 bases lying between them. Here the CDR3 reads CASTQRGGNYGYTF. Here the CDR3 DNA reads TGTGCCAGCACCCAGAGGGGAGGGAACTATGGCTACACCTTC.

The V and J genes are TRBV4-3 and TRBJ2-7; 9 nucleotides agree with TRBD1. This CDR3 is 14 amino acids long. Germline V gene sequence: CDR1 LGHNA, CDR2 YSLEER. V lost 3 bases and J lost 3; bases outside the gene matches: 3. CDR3 bases: TGCGCCAGCAGCCACGGGACAGGGAACTACGAGCAGTACTTC. It codes for CASSHGTGNYEQYF.

This chain joins TRBV19 and TRBJ2-3; 13 bases fit TRBD2. This CDR3 region has 16 residues. Germline CDR1 is LNHDA and CDR2 is SQIVND (reference sequence). V was pared by 5 bases and J by 1 base, with 3 bases of the junction left unmatched. The CDR3 nucleotides are TGTGCCAGTAGTCGTGGACTAGCGGGAGGCACAGATACGCAGTATTTT. Its protein is CASSRGLAGGTDTQYF.

The genes are TRBV4-2 and TRBJ1-3, with D maybe TRBD1 (6 bases). Germline loops: CDR1 LGHNA, CDR2 YNFKEQ. With 0 bases removed from V and 9 bases from J, the gap between germline ends came to 18 bases. The CDR3 consists of 16 residues. CDR3 nucleotides: TGTGCCAGCAGCCAAGATCCAGGGGCCGCAGGATCCACCATATATTTT. Translating gives CASSQDPGAAGSTIYF.

This chain connects TRBV6-1 to TRBJ2-7, with D possibly being TRBD2 (6 bases). Germline loops: CDR1 MNHNS, CDR2 SASEGT. CDR3 length: 13 amino acids. V was trimmed by 6 bases and J by 3 bases, leaving 12 bases between them. The CDR3 nucleotides are TGTGCCAGCAGCCGGGACTTGTACTACGAGCAGTACTTC. Its translation is CASSRDLYYEQYF.

A word on this clone: The identical CDR3 is also encoded by other nucleotide sequences in the sample. The CDR3 region is CASSLRDRGYEQYF. Here the CDR3 DNA reads TGTGCCAGCAGCTTAAGGGACAGGGGTTACGAGCAGTACTTC. The chain is built from TRBV7-9 and TRBJ2-7, with TRBD1 matching 10 bases. The CDR3 loop spans 14 amino acids. J gave up 4 bases and V 2 bases, and 2 bases lay outside the gene matches. Germline values: CDR1 SEHNR, CDR2 FQNEAQ (reference sequence).

The rearrangement links TRBV29-1 to TRBJ1-1; 7 bases fit TRBD1. V shed 6 bases and J 7 bases; nucleotides not matched to a gene: 5. The germline V gene has CDR1 SQVTM and CDR2 ANQGSEA. This CDR3 spans 11 amino acids. The CDR3 bases are TGCAGCGTAAACAGGGGCGGTGAAGCTTTCTTT. Translated, it gives CSVNRGGEAFF.

V is TRBV30 and J is TRBJ2-1; the D gene is possibly TRBD1 (5 bases). This CDR3 is built from 14 residues. Trimming pared 1 base from V and 2 bases from J, leaving 9 bases between. CDR1 is GTSNPN and CDR2 is SVGIG in the germline V gene (reference sequence). As DNA, the CDR3 is TGTGCCTGGAGTGAGGGGCGTACCTACAATGAGCAGTTCTTC. It encodes CAWSEGRTYNEQFF. Supplemented by reference TRBV30 and TRBJ2-1, the full variable domain reads SQTIHQWPATLVQPVGSPLSLECTVEGTSNPNLYWYRQAAGRGLQLLFYSVGIGQISSEVPQNLSASRPQDRQFILSSKKLLLSDSGFYLCAWSEGRTYNEQFFGPGTRLTVL.

The table lists this clone with a count of one. CDR3 DNA sequence: TGTGCCAGCAGTGACGGTAGCGGGGGCACAGATACGCAGTATTTT. It specifies CASSDGSGGTDTQYF. The chain joins TRBV2 to TRBJ2-3; 8 nucleotides match TRBD2. This CDR3 has 15 amino acids. V trimming: 3 bases; J trimming: 1 base; junction bases outside the gene matches: 3. The germline V gene has CDR1 SNHLY and CDR2 FYNNEI.

The J gene is TRBJ2-3, the V gene TRBV4-3, with D possibly being TRBD1 (6 bases). The CDR3 runs to 14 residues. V was cut by 0 bases and J by 4 bases, with 8 bases left in between. CDR1 is LGHNA, CDR2 YSLEER, per germline. Here the CDR3 DNA reads TGCGCCAGCAGCCAAGATGGGGGCCCAGATACGCAGTATTTT. It codes for CASSQDGGPDTQYF.

This chain uses TRBV19 with TRBJ2-1, with TRBD1 matching over 10 bases. The CDR3 length is 17 residues. Germline V gene lookup returns CDR1 LNHDA and CDR2 SQIVND (reference sequence). J was trimmed by 6 bases and V by 1 base; bases with no gene match: 9. The CDR3 DNA reads TGTGCCAGTAGTATAGCACCCCCGGGACAGGGGACCAATGAGCAGTTCTTC. Translation gives CASSIAPPGQGTNEQFF.

This rearrangement joins TRBV6-1 to TRBJ1-2; no firm D call. CDR3 length: 15 residues. Trimming stripped 7 bases from V and 4 bases from J, with 19 bases between. The V gene's germline CDR1 is MNHNS and CDR2 SASEGT. The CDR3 nucleotides read TGTGCCAGCACCCTAGAGGACTCCGGAGTCTATGGCTACACCTTC. Residues: CASTLEDSGVYGYTF.

CDR3 bases: TGTGCCAGCAGCGTAGGGGGGGTCCATGGCTACACCTTC. Translation gives CASSVGGVHGYTF. The chain is built from TRBV9 and TRBJ1-2; weak D call: TRBD1 (5 bases). Trimming cost V 0 bases and J 6 bases, with 9 bases left between them. The CDR3 is made up of 13 amino acids. CDR1 is SGDLS, CDR2 YYNGEE, per germline.

The V gene is TRBV19, the J gene TRBJ2-7; 7 positions agree with TRBD1. With V trimmed by 1 base and J by 1 base, 4 bases remained unmatched. This CDR3 is 15 amino acids long. In germline, CDR1 is LNHDA, CDR2 SQIVND (reference sequence). The CDR3 loop is CASSIGRQGSYEQYF. CDR3 in DNA: TGTGCCAGTAGTATAGGGAGACAGGGATCCTACGAGCAGTACTTC.

The chain recombines TRBV19 with TRBJ2-7, with 12 bases aligning to TRBD2. The CDR3 length is 15 residues. Per the germline V gene, CDR1 is LNHDA and CDR2 is SQIVND (reference sequence). J gave up 4 bases and V 1 base, and 2 bases lay outside the gene matches. CDR3 protein: CASSIVTSGRYEQYF. In nucleotides, the CDR3 is TGTGCCAGTAGTATAGTGACTAGCGGGAGATACGAGCAGTACTTC.

The chain joins TRBV11-2 to TRBJ2-1; 8 bases are shared with TRBD2. The ends lost 4 bases at V and 9 bases at J; junction bases unmatched: 5. The CDR3 totals 13 residues. Germline loops: CDR1 SGHAT, CDR2 FQNNGV. CDR3 nucleotides: TGTGCCAGCAGCTCTTTAGCGGGACCTGAGCAGTTCTTC. It yields the protein CASSSLAGPEQFF.

The rearrangement links TRBV5-6 to TRBJ2-1, with 11 bases fitting TRBD2. Trimming at V came to 0 bases and at J to 7 bases, leaving 0 bases not matched to a gene. CDR3 size: 14 residues. Germline CDR1 SGHDT, CDR2 YYEEEE. The CDR3 DNA reads TGTGCCAGCAGCTTGGGACTAGCGGGGAATGAGCAGTTCTTC. Amino acids: CASSLGLAGNEQFF.

CDR3 DNA sequence: TGTGCCAGCAGCTCACAGGGCCACGAGCAGTACTTC. It encodes CASSSQGHEQYF. The chain carries TRBV9 and TRBJ2-7, with D perhaps TRBD1 (6 bases). The CDR3 runs 12 residues. The V and J ends lost 4 bases and 5 bases respectively, with 10 bases between them. From germline, CDR1 is SGDLS and CDR2 YYNGEE. The full variable domain, completed using reference TRBV9 and TRBJ2-7, is DSGVTQTPKHLITATGQRVTLRCSPRSGDLSVYWYQQSLDQGLQFLIQYYNGEERAKGNILERFSAQQFPDLHSELNLSSLELGDSALYFCASSSQGHEQYFGPGTRLTVT.

The genes are TRBV18 and TRBJ1-1; D possibly corresponds to TRBD1 (5 bases). Germline V gives CDR1 KGHSH, CDR2 LQKENI. Trimming stripped 4 bases from V and 0 bases from J, with 9 bases between. CDR3 length: 14 amino acids. The CDR3 DNA follows: TGTGCCAGCTCACTAAACAGGATGAACACTGAAGCTTTCTTT. Encoded protein: CASSLNRMNTEAFF.

The chain recombines TRBV5-1 with TRBJ2-2; 7 bases line up with TRBD2. Germline V CDR1 and CDR2: SGHRS, YFSETQ. V dropped 6 bases and J dropped 4; count of bases not matched to a gene: 6. This CDR3 spans 14 amino acids. The chain's CDR3 is CASNGREGTGELFF. Here the CDR3 DNA reads TGCGCCAGCAATGGTAGGGAGGGCACCGGGGAGCTGTTTTTT.

This chain links TRBV11-2 with TRBJ2-3, with TRBD1 identical over 7 bases. V dropped 1 base and J dropped 8; count of bases not matched to a gene: 0. From germline, CDR1 is SGHAT and CDR2 FQNNGV. CDR3 length: 12 amino acids. CDR3: CASSLAGGTQYF. CDR3 DNA: TGTGCCAGCAGCTTAGCAGGGGGTACGCAGTATTTT.

The chain uses TRBV4-3 and TRBJ2-1; TRBD2 matches at 14 bases. Looked up from germline, CDR1 is LGHNA and CDR2 is YSLEER. V was pared by 4 bases and J by 9 bases, with 5 bases of the junction left unmatched. CDR3 length equals 15 residues. CDR3 bases: TGCGCCAGCAGCCGAGGGACTAGCGGGAGCATTGAGCAGTTCTTC. Protein sequence: CASSRGTSGSIEQFF.

The J gene is TRBJ2-1, the V gene TRBV29-1; tentative D call: TRBD2 (5 bases). Trimming pared 4 bases from V and 8 bases from J, leaving 9 bases between. The CDR3 spans 11 residues. Germline lookup yields CDR1 SQVTM and CDR2 ANQGSEA. CDR3 in amino acids: CSVAARDEQFF. The CDR3 nucleotides are TGCAGCGTTGCAGCGCGGGATGAGCAGTTCTTC.

Here the CDR3 reads CASSLPQQYNYGYTF. The CDR3 DNA sequence: TGTGCCAGCAGTCTTCCACAGCAGTACAACTATGGCTACACCTTC. The V call is TRBV28, the J call TRBJ1-2; D not resolved. Trimming stripped 5 bases from V and 2 bases from J, with 15 bases between. The CDR3 spans 15 residues. Germline CDR1 MDHEN, CDR2 SYDVKM.

This sequence joins TRBV5-6 and TRBJ2-7, with 7 bases fitting TRBD1. V was clipped by 6 bases and J by 5 bases; unmatched bases: 11. The V gene's germline CDR1 is SGHDT and CDR2 YYEEEE. CDR3 size: 14 residues. The CDR3 here is CASNYDTGAHEQYF. The CDR3, as DNA: TGTGCCAGCAACTATGACACAGGGGCCCACGAGCAGTACTTC.

The chain's CDR3 is CASSQLEQTGELFF. CDR3 in DNA: TGCGCCAGCAGCCAGCTTGAACAGACCGGGGAGCTGTTTTTT. The chain carries TRBV4-1 and TRBJ2-2, with unresolved D. Trimming removed 3 bases at V and 5 bases at J, with 10 bases between. Germline CDR1 MGHRA, CDR2 YSYEKL. The CDR3 runs 14 residues.

The V and J genes are TRBV6-5 and TRBJ2-5; 9 bases are a match to TRBD1. Germline lookup yields CDR1 MNHEY and CDR2 SVGAGI. The V and J ends lost 6 bases and 9 bases, in that order; junction bases with no gene match: 2. There are 11 residues in the CDR3. DNA of the CDR3: TGTGCCAGCAGCCGGGACAGGGCCCAGTACTTC. Translation gives CASSRDRAQYF.

The chain employs TRBV7-6 and TRBJ2-5, with D possibly TRBD2 on 6 matching bases. V lost 4 bases and J lost 2, with 11 bases in between. The length of the CDR3 is 14 residues. Germline V gene lookup returns CDR1 SGHVS and CDR2 FNYEAQ. The CDR3 region is CASSWGVSQETQYF. For the CDR3, the DNA is TGTGCCAGCAGCTGGGGGGTCTCACAAGAGACCCAGTACTTC.

The V gene is TRBV29-1, the J gene TRBJ2-2; 8 bases align to TRBD1. The CDR3 totals 15 residues. V shed 4 bases, J shed 6 bases, and the junction held 10 bases outside the gene matches. CDR1 SQVTM and CDR2 ANQGSEA come from the germline V gene. The CDR3 is CSVVLTGAGSGELFF. The CDR3 region has the DNA TGCAGCGTTGTATTGACAGGGGCGGGCTCCGGGGAGCTGTTTTTT.